The entry that follows covers one T cell receptor (beta chain) sequence. The sample belongs to a study of control samples from healthy donors and cancer patients. Using immunoSEQ multiplex PCR, the repertoire was profiled, and TCRdb retains in-frame clones only, with some absent. The sample has about 140,000 clones; 90% to 95% are singletons. This CDR3 comprises 14 residues. Germline values: CDR1 SGHTS, CDR2 YDEGEE. With 4 bases removed from V and 4 bases from J, the gap between germline ends came to 9 bases. Sequenced input: blood. The sequence was collected from a man aged 40-50 years in good health. The chain has TRBV5-8 and TRBJ2-6; D is uncertain. CDR3 residues: CASSAPGGANVLTF. The CDR3 nucleotides are TGTGCCAGCAGCGCCCCCGGCGGGGCCAACGTCCTGACTTTC. Full variable domain (outside the CDR3, taken from reference TRBV5-8 and TRBJ2-6): EAGVTQSPTHLIKTRGQQATLRCSPISGHTSVYWYQQALGLGLQFLLWYDEGEERNRGNFPPRFSGRQFPNYSSELNVNALELEDSALYLCASSAPGGANVLTFGAGSRLTVL.